Below are 12 T cell receptor beta chains sequenced from a single sample in a study of T cells in Graves' hyperthyroidism and ophthalmopathy. Regions amplified from RNA transcripts were the TCR beta CDR3 regions. First-round RT-PCR with HTBI primers amplified the TCR CDR3 region. Each CDR3 protein is one row after TCRdb ran MiXCR on the multiplex PCR reads. The sample has around 570,000 distinct CDR3 sequences, 20% seen once; the top ten hold roughly 47%. The sequenced sample was blood. The receptor set was obtained from a man aged 35 to 55 with Graves' ophthalmopathy.

This CDR3 reads CSVPSGRGEQYF. CDR3 coding DNA: TGCAGCGTTCCCAGCGGGAGAGGCGAGCAGTACTTC. The chain joins TRBV29-1 to TRBJ2-7, with TRBD2 matching 8 bases. This CDR3 comprises 12 residues. V lost 5 bases to trimming and J lost 6 bases; unmatched junction nucleotides: 6. The germline V gene has CDR1 SQVTM and CDR2 ANQGSEA.

This clonotype was counted between two and nine times. The J gene is TRBJ2-7, the V gene TRBV2; maybe TRBD2 (6 bases). The germline V and J ends were trimmed by 1 base and 6 bases, with 19 bases remaining between them. Germline CDR1 is SNHLY and CDR2 is FYNNEI. The CDR3 is 16 amino acids. As DNA, the CDR3 is TGTGCCAGCAGTGAAGGGGGGGACTGGCGGGAAGGCGAGCAGTACTTC. Protein: CASSEGGDWREGEQYF.

This rearrangement joins TRBV29-1 to TRBJ2-1, with 13 positions matching TRBD2. The V gene end was trimmed by 3 bases and the J gene end by 5 bases; junction bases not matched to a gene: 10. In germline, CDR1 is SQVTM, CDR2 ANQGSEA. CDR3 length: 17 amino acids. The CDR3 DNA sequence: TGCAGCGTTGACGAGGGGCATGGGACTAGCGGGGACAATGAGCAGTTCTTC. Encoded protein: CSVDEGHGTSGDNEQFF.

This clonotype was observed many times. The chain links TRBV28 to TRBJ1-2, with 7 bases fitting TRBD1. Unmatched junction bases numbered 9, after V lost 6 bases and J lost 8 bases. This CDR3 has 13 residues. Germline V lookup: CDR1 MDHEN, CDR2 SYDVKM. The CDR3 protein is CASSPRTGRGYTF. In DNA, the CDR3 is TGTGCCAGCAGCCCTCGGACAGGCAGGGGCTACACCTTC.

This clonotype was picked up many times. The V call is TRBV6-2 or TRBV6-3, the J call TRBJ2-2; D could derive from TRBD1 or TRBD2 (6 bases each). Trimming pared 0 bases from V and 2 bases from J, leaving 16 bases between. Per germline, CDR1 MNHEY and CDR2 SVGEGT. The CDR3 is 18 residues long. The CDR3 loop is CASSYSYAGTRNTGELFF. The CDR3 nucleotides read TGTGCCAGCAGTTACTCTTATGCGGGGACACGTAACACCGGGGAGCTGTTTTTT.

The chain carries TRBV10-1 and TRBJ2-7, with TRBD2 identical over 13 bases. Looked up from germline, CDR1 is WNHNN and CDR2 is SYGVQD (reference sequence). V lost 8 bases, J lost 0 bases, and 7 bases stayed unmatched. CDR3 length equals 16 residues. CDR3 region: CASSGTSGESSYEQYF. The CDR3 DNA reads as TGCGCCAGCTCGGGGACTAGCGGGGAGAGCTCCTACGAGCAGTACTTC.

This clonotype occurred many times. The chain has TRBV4-1 and TRBJ1-2; D not resolved. Germline CDR1 and CDR2: MGHRA and YSYEKL. Deletions cut 1 base from V and 3 bases from J, with 12 bases between. The CDR3 consists of 15 residues. CDR3 sequence reads: CASSQGLERDYGYTF. DNA of the CDR3: TGCGCCAGCAGCCAAGGACTTGAACGGGACTATGGCTACACCTTC.

The CDR3 bases are TGTGCCAGCAGTGCCGCCAGCGGGGAGGGTCACAACTATGGCTACACCTTC. Residues: CASSAASGEGHNYGYTF. This rearrangement joins TRBV6-1 to TRBJ1-2, with unresolved D. CDR1 and CDR2 from the germline V gene are MNHNS and SASEGT. Trimming stripped 4 bases from V and 2 bases from J, with 20 bases between. This CDR3 has 17 amino acids.

For this clonotype: The junction differs from germline at one of its ends, possibly a read error. The rearrangement joins TRBV5-1 to TRBJ2-1, with TRBD2 identical over 16 bases. The CDR3 is 18 residues long. Germline V gene sequence: CDR1 SGHRS, CDR2 YFSETQ. CDR3 bases: TGTGCCAGCAGCTTAATGGGGACTAGCGGGAGGGCCGTGAATGAGCAGTTCTTC. It encodes CASSLMGTSGRAVNEQFF.

This rearrangement joins TRBV7-9 to TRBJ2-1; 8 bases match TRBD2. The CDR3 totals 15 residues. The ends lost 8 bases at V and 8 bases at J; junction bases unmatched: 14. Germline V lookup: CDR1 SEHNR, CDR2 FQNEAQ (reference sequence). CDR3 nucleotides: TGTGCCAGCGAGAAGCTTGCGGGGGGCGGGTATGAGCAGTTCTTC. Translated: CASEKLAGGGYEQFF.

This clonotype was seen only a few times. The chain carries TRBV20-1 and TRBJ1-1, with D unresolved. Trimming cost V 3 bases and J 3 bases, with 14 bases left between them. The CDR3 spans 14 residues. Germline assignment: CDR1 DFQATT and CDR2 SNEGSKA (reference sequence). The chain's CDR3 is CSASRWGRDTEAFF. DNA for the CDR3: TGCAGTGCTAGTCGGTGGGGTAGGGACACTGAAGCTTTCTTT.

The genes are TRBV6-2 or TRBV6-3 and TRBJ2-7; possible D gene TRBD2, 6 bases. The CDR3 extends over 19 amino acids. Trimming left V 0 bases short and J 0 bases short, with 21 bases between. Germline CDR1 is MNHEY and CDR2 is SVGEGT. The CDR3 here is CASSYSRIRAGRPSYEQYF. The CDR3 region has the DNA TGTGCCAGCAGTTACTCGAGAATTCGGGCGGGAAGGCCCTCCTACGAGCAGTACTTC.